What follows describes a single T cell receptor beta chain. Its cognate antigen is unknown. Individuals with ophthalmopathy presented a Clinical Activity Score of at least 3, a NOSPECS grade of at least 4 and a duration under 3 months. This specimen comes from a study of T cells in Graves' hyperthyroidism and ophthalmopathy. Points from the study as a whole: Blood also showed most of the thyroid clonotypes that were expanded above 0.001.

The CDR3 regions of TCR beta were amplified from RNA transcripts. The HTBI primer set served for first-round RT-PCR of the TCR CDR3. TCRdb itself ran the multiplex PCR reads through MiXCR, one entry per CDR3 protein. The sample lists almost 35,000 distinct CDR3 sequences; under 65% were seen once. Trimming cost V 1 base and J 14 bases; bases outside gene matches: 5. There are 13 residues in the CDR3. The germline V gene encodes CDR1 SNHLY and CDR2 FYNNEI. Sequencing used blood. This rearrangement joins TRBV2 to TRBJ2-1; TRBD2 agrees at 10 bases. This sequence originates from a woman aged 40 to 50 with Graves' ophthalmopathy. The chain's CDR3 is CASSEVAGGLKFF. The CDR3 DNA is TGTGCCAGCAGTGAAGTAGCGGGAGGCCTGAAGTTCTTC.